This TCR beta chain was recorded in a study of beta chain features in type 1 diabetes. Study-wide results and limits: VDJ junctions from patients with type 1 diabetes contained fewer insertions and more deletions. PCR might preferentially amplify shorter templates, equally in patients and controls. No resolution was reached here on whether HLA type influences TCRB rearrangement.

Cells sorted by CD45RO/CCR7/CD25/CD127/CD95/CD27 comprised CD4+ naive, central memory, regulatory and stem cell-like memory cells. The whole isolated RNA underwent reverse transcription, so sequencing captured expressed TCRB transcripts. Sequenced by immunoSEQ multiplex PCR; TCRdb stores in-frame clones only, minus some. The table records around 300,000 clones, roughly 15% of them present only once. On this clone itself: What it binds is unknown.

V was pared by 3 bases and J by 2 bases, with 12 bases between. CDR1 and CDR2 from the germline V gene are LNHDA and SQIVND (reference sequence). The CDR3 runs to 15 residues. Sequenced input: central memory CD4+ T cells from blood. This clonotype originated in a man between 25 and 39 years old in good health. J is TRBJ2-3 and V is TRBV19; tentatively, D is TRBD1 (5 bases). The CDR3 loop is CASSMGRVITDTQYF. The CDR3 bases are TGTGCCAGTAGTATGGGCAGGGTCATCACAGATACGCAGTATTTT.